The TCR beta chain described here comes from a study of cytomegalovirus exposure and HLA in healthy donors. Trimming cost V 4 bases and J 7 bases; bases outside gene matches: 6. The CDR3 extends over 14 amino acids. Germline-derived CDR1 and CDR2 are SEHNR and FQNEAQ (reference sequence). Some clones are missing from TCRdb's copy, which holds only in-frame ones; the method was immunoSEQ multiplex PCR. The sample shows some 170,000 clones, around nine tenths of them seen only once. The chain couples TRBV7-9 to TRBJ1-2; 10 bases line up with TRBD1. This receptor was identified in a young man in good health and CMV-seropositive. Sequenced input: PBMCs. The DNA of the CDR3 is TGTGCCAGCAGCTCGGGACAGGGGAGAAGTGGCTACACCTTC. It translates to CASSSGQGRSGYTF.